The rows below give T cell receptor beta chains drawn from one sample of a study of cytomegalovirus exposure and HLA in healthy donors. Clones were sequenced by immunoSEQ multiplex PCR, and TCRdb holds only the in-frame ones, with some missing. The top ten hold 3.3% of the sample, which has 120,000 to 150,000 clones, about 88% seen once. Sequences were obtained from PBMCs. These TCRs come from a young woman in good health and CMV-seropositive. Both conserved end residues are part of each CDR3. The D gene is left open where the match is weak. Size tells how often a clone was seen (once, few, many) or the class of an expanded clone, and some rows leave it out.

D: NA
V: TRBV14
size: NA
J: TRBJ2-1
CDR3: CASSQERVGSYNEQFF
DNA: TGTGCCAGCAGCCAAGAGCGGGTTGGCTCCTACAATGAGCAGTTCTTC

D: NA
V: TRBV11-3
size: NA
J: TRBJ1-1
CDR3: CASSRGERGTEAFF
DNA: TGTGCCAGCAGCAGAGGGGAGCGGGGCACTGAAGCTTTCTTT

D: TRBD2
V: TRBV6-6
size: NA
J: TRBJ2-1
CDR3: CASTSRLAGINEQFF
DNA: TGTGCCAGCACCTCCAGACTAGCGGGAATCAATGAGCAGTTCTTC

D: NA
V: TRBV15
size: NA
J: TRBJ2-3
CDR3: CATSSDLIRVADTQYF
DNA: TGTGCCACCAGCTCCGACCTCATCAGGGTGGCAGATACGCAGTATTTT

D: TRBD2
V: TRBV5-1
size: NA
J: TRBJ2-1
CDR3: CASSPTSGRLQFF
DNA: TGCGCCAGCAGCCCGACTAGCGGGAGACTGCAGTTCTTC

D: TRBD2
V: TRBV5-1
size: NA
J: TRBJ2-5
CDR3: CASSFTSGSWDGEETQYF
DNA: TGCGCCAGCAGCTTTACTAGCGGGAGTTGGGATGGGGAAGAGACCCAGTACTTC

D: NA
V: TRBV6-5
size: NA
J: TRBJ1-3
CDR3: CASSYSRRTGNTIYF
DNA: TGTGCCAGCAGTTACTCGAGGAGGACTGGAAACACCATATATTTT

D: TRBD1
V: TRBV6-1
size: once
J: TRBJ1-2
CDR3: CASSVTGDVYGYTF
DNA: TGTGCCAGCAGTGTTACAGGGGACGTCTATGGCTACACCTTC

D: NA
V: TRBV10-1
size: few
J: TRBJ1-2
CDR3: CASIVAGGYGYTF
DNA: TGCGCCAGCATAGTAGCGGGGGGGTATGGCTACACCTTC

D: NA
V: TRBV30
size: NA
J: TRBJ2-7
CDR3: CACRGTRGSYEQYF
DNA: TGTGCCTGTCGCGGAACACGGGGGTCCTACGAGCAGTACTTC

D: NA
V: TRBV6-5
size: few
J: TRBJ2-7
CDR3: CASSIQAGSYEQYF
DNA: TGTGCCAGCAGTATCCAAGCGGGCTCCTACGAGCAGTACTTC

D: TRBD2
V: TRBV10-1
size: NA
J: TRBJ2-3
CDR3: CASSDAGGDTQYF
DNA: TGCGCCAGCAGTGATGCGGGAGGAGATACGCAGTATTTT

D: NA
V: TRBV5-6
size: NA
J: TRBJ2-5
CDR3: CASSSPKEGGETQYF
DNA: TGTGCCAGCAGCTCACCTAAGGAAGGAGGAGAGACCCAGTACTTC

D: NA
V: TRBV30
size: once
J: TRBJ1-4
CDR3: CAWSSTGNEKLFF
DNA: TGTGCCTGGAGTAGCACAGGGAATGAAAAACTGTTTTTT

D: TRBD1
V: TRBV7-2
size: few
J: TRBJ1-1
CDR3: CASSHDRDQAFF
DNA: TGTGCCAGCAGCCATGACAGGGACCAAGCTTTCTTT

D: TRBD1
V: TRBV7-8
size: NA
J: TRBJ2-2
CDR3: CASSLGSMAQGDGELFF
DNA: TGTGCCAGCAGCTTAGGCTCGATGGCACAGGGGGACGGGGAGCTGTTTTTT

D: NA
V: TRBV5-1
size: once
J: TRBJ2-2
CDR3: CASSPSVRGGTGELFF
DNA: TGCGCCAGCAGCCCCTCTGTCCGGGGTGGGACCGGGGAGCTGTTTTTT

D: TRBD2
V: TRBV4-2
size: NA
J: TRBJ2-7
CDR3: CASSQGSRLAGEAEQYF
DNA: TGTGCCAGCAGCCAAGGCTCCAGACTAGCGGGAGAAGCCGAGCAGTACTTC

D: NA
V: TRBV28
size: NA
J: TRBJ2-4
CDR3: CASSPTSHKNIQYF
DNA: TGTGCCAGCAGTCCCACGAGTCACAAAAACATTCAGTACTTC

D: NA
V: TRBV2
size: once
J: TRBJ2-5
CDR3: CASSEVRSQETQYF
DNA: TGTGCCAGCAGTGAAGTCAGAAGCCAAGAGACCCAGTACTTC

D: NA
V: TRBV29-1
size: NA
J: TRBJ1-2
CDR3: CSVEVWDLGRGGYGYTF
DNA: TGCAGCGTTGAAGTATGGGACTTGGGGAGGGGCGGGTATGGCTACACCTTC

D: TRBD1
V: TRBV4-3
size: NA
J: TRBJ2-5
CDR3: CASSQGTGTGGETQYF
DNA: TGCGCCAGCAGCCAGGGCACCGGGACAGGGGGAGAGACCCAGTACTTC

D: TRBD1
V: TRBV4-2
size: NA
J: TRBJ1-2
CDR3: CASSQIKGQGYGYTF
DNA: TGTGCCAGCAGCCAAATAAAGGGACAGGGTTATGGCTACACCTTC